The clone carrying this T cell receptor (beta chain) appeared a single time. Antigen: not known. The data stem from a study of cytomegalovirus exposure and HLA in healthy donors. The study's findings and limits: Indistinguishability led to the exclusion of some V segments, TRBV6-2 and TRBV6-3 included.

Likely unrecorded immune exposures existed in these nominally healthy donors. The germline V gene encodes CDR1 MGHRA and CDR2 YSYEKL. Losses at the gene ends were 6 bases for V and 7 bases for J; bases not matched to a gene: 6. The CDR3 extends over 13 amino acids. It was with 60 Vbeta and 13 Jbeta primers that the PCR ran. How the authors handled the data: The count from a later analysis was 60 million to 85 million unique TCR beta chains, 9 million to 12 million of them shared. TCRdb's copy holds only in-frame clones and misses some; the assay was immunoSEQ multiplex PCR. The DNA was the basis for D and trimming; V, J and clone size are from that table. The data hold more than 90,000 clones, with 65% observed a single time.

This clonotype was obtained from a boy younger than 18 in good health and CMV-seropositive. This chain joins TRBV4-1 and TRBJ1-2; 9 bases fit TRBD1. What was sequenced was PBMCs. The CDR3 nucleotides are TGCGCCAGCAGTACAGGGGGCCGCTCTGGCTACACCTTC. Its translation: CASSTGGRSGYTF.